This TCR beta chain was observed in a study of PD-1 blockade in classical Hodgkin lymphoma. The study, taken as a whole, reports: Only CD4+ TCR diversity, not CD8+, had risen significantly by C4D1. Patients who initiated nivolumab within 1 year of ASCT were excluded.

There was relapse after autologous stem cell transplantation in every patient, and there was variation in brentuximab vedotin exposure. Applied to thawed PBMCs, magnetic negative selection was the method used to isolate CD8+ T cells. Complete response, partial response or progressive disease constituted the best responses recorded. This table comes from immunoSEQ multiplex PCR, and its TCRdb copy is limited to in-frame clones, with some not included. Of about 7,800 clones listed, just over 85% are singletons. Notes on this clone: The antigen is not known.

Germline lookup yields CDR1 SNHLY and CDR2 FYNNEI. The CDR3 is made up of 17 amino acids. V lost 4 bases to trimming and J lost 3 bases, with 22 bases between them. Here the sequenced sample was CD8+ T cells from blood, taken at baseline. The gene calls are TRBV2 and TRBJ2-7; weak D call: TRBD2 (5 bases). The source of this sequence is a human donor with classical Hodgkin lymphoma. The CDR3 spells CASSGRRLAIAFYEQYF. CDR3 in DNA: TGTGCCAGCAGTGGCCGCCGGCTAGCCATTGCATTCTACGAGCAGTACTTC.